This T cell receptor (beta chain) was sequenced for a study of OX40 agonist ivuxolimab in advanced cancers. Study background: Patients received the agonistic anti-OX40 (CD134) antibody ivuxolimab. General study findings and limits: Clonal expansion from baseline to week 6 occurred in both CD4+ and CD8+ T cells.

A word on this clone: Its antigen is not identified.

The assay was immunoSEQ multiplex PCR, and TCRdb's table has in-frame clones only and misses some. The sample holds 65,000 to 80,000 clones, approximately 89% seen once. This CDR3 is built from 14 residues. With 3 bases removed from V and 2 bases from J, the gap between germline ends came to 7 bases. In germline, CDR1 is KGHSH, CDR2 LQKENI. The chain carries TRBV18 and TRBJ2-2; TRBD1 might be the D (5 bases). Sample: CD4+ or CD8+ T cells sorted from blood, taken in a trial of the OX40 agonist ivuxolimab. This receptor was identified in an adult with an advanced solid tumor such as melanoma, head and neck, liver or kidney cancer. In DNA, the CDR3 is TGTGCCAGCTCACCCGACAGAAACACCGGGGAGCTGTTTTTT. Protein sequence: CASSPDRNTGELFF. The entire variable domain, with the rest obtained from reference TRBV18 and TRBJ2-2, is as follows: NAGVMQNPRHLVRRRGQEARLRCSPMKGHSHVYWYRQLPEEGLKFMVYLQKENIIDESGMPKERFSAEFPKEGPSILRIQQVVRGDSAAYFCASSPDRNTGELFFGEGSRLTVL.